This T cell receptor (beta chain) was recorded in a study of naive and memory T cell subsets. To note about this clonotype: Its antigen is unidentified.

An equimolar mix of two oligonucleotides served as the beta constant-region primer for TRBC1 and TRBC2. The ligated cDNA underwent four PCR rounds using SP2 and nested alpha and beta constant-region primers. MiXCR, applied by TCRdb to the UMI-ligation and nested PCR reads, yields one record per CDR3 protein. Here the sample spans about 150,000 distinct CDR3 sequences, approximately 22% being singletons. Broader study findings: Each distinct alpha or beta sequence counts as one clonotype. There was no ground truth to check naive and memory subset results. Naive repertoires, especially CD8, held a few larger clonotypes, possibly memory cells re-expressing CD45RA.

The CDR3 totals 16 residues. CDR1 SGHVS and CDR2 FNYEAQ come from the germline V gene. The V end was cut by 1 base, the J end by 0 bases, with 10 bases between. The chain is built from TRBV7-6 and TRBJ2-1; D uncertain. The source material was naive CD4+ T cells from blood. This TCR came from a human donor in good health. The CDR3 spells CASSLVGVSSYNEQFF. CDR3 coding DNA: TGTGCCAGCAGCTTAGTAGGAGTTAGCTCCTACAATGAGCAGTTCTTC.